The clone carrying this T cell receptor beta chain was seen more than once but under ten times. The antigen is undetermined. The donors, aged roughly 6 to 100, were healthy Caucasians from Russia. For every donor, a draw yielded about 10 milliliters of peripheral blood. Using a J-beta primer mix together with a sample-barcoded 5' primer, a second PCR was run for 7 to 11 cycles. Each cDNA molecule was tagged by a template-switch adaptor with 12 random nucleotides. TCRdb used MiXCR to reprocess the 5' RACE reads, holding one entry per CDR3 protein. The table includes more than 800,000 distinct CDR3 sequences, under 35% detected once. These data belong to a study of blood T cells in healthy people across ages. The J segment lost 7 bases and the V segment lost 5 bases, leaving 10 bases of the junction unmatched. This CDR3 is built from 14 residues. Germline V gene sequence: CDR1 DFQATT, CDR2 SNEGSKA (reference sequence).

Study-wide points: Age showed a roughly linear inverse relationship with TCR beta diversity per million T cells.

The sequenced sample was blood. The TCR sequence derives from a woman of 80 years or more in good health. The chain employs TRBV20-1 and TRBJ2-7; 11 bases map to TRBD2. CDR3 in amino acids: CSARNSGGAWEQYF. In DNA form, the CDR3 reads TGCAGTGCTCGAAATAGCGGGGGGGCTTGGGAGCAGTACTTC.